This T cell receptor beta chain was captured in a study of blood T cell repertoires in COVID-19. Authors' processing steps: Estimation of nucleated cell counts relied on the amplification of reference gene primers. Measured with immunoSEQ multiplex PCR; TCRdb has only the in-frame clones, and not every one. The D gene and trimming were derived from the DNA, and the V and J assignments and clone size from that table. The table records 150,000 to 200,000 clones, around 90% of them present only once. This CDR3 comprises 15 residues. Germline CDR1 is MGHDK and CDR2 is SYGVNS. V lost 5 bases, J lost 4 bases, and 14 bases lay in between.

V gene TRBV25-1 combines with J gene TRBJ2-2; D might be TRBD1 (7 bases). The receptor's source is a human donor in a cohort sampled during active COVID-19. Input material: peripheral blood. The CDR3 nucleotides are TGTGCCAGCAGTCGTGGAGGGGGCATCACCGGGGAGCTGTTTTTT. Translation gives CASSRGGGITGELFF.